This T cell receptor (beta chain) was found in a study of OX40 agonist ivuxolimab in advanced cancers. The study, taken as a whole, reports: Doses of 0.1 to 3.0 mg/kg were accompanied by clonal expansion of CD4+ and CD8+ blood T cells by week 6. Relative to CD4+ cells, CD8+ T cells on average had more expanded clones. Among the lowest levels of clonal expansion were found in partial responders at 0.1-3.0 mg/kg.

TCRdb keeps only in-frame clones here, not all; method: immunoSEQ multiplex PCR. In the table there are 65,000 to 100,000 clones, 85% to 90% of which are singletons. Points on this clone: Its target is unknown.

Germline assignment: CDR1 SGHAT and CDR2 FQDESV (reference sequence). Trimming took 0 bases from V and 5 from J; bases not matched to a gene: 5. CDR3 size: 16 residues. The chain employs TRBV11-1 and TRBJ2-1; 9 positions match TRBD1. The sample was CD4+ or CD8+ T cells sorted from blood, taken in a trial of the OX40 agonist ivuxolimab. The sequence derives from an adult with an advanced solid tumor such as melanoma, head and neck, liver or kidney cancer. CDR3 in DNA: TGTGCCAGCAGCTTAGCGGGAGGGACAGGGAACAATGAGCAGTTCTTC. Its translation is CASSLAGGTGNNEQFF.